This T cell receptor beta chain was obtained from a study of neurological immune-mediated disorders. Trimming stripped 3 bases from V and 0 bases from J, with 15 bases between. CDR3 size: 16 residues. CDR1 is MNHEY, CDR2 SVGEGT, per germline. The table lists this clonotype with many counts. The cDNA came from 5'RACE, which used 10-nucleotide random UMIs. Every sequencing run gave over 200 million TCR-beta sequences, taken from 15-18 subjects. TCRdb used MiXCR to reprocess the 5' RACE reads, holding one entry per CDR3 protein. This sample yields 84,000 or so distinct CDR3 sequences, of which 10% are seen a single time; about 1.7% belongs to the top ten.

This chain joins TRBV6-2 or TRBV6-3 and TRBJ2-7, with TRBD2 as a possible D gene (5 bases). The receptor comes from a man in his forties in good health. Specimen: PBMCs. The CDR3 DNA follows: TGTGCCAGCAGTTATAGCGCTCTTCAAATCTCCTACGAGCAGTACTTC. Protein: CASSYSALQISYEQYF.